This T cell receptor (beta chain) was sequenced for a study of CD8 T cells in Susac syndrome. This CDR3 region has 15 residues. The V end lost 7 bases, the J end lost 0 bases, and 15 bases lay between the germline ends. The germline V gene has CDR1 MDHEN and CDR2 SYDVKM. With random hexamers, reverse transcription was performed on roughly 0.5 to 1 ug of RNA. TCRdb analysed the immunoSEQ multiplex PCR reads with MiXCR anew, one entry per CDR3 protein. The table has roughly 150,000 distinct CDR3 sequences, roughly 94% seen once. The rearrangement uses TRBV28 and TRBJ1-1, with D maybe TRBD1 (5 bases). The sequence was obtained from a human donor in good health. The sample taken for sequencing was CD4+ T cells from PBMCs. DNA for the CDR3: TGTGCCAGCATTCCACCGGGACGGCTGAACACTGAAGCTTTCTTT. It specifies CASIPPGRLNTEAFF.